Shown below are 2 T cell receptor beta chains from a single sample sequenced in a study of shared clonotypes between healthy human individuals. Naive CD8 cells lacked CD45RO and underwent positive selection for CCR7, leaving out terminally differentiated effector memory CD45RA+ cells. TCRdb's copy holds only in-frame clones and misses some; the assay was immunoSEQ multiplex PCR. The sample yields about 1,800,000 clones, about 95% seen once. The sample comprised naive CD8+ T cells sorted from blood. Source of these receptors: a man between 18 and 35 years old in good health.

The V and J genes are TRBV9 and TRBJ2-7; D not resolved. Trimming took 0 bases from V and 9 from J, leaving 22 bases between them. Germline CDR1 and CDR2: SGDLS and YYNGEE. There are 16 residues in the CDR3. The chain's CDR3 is CASSVGTIEDGFGQYF. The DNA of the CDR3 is TGTGCCAGCAGCGTAGGGACGATTGAGGACGGTTTTGGGCAGTACTTC. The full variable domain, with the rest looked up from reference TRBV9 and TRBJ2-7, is DSGVTQTPKHLITATGQRVTLRCSPRSGDLSVYWYQQSLDQGLQFLIQYYNGEERAKGNILERFSAQQFPDLHSELNLSSLELGDSALYFCASSVGTIEDGFGQYFGPGTRLTVT.

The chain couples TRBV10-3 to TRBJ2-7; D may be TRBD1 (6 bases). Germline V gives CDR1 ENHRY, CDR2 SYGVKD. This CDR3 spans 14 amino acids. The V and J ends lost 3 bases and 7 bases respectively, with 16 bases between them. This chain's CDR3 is CAISDPGTTGEQYF. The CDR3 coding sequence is TGTGCCATCAGTGATCCAGGGACAACAGGGGAGCAGTACTTC.